This T cell receptor (beta chain) was identified during a study of blood T cell repertoires in COVID-19. For the study at large: The United States, Italy and Spain supplied acute and convalescent COVID-19 samples. The analysed material was cDNA or gDNA that came from T cells, B-cell-depleted T cells, or PBMCs.

Germline values: CDR1 SEHNR, CDR2 FQNEAQ (reference sequence). The CDR3 has 14 amino acids. V was pared by 2 bases and J by 5 bases, with 12 bases between. Per the authors' pipeline: Estimated nucleated cell counts came from reference gene primer amplification. Data came from immunoSEQ multiplex PCR; TCRdb stores just in-frame clones and leaves some out. Clonal size and the V and J genes are those of that table, whereas D and trimming came from the DNA. The sample contains tens of thousands of clones, around 67% of which appear only once. Input material: peripheral blood. The origin of this receptor is a human donor with acute or convalescent COVID-19. The donor label of this sample is uncertain. The rearrangement uses TRBV7-9 and TRBJ2-5, with D possibly TRBD1 on 6 matching bases. The CDR3 region has the DNA TGTGCCAGCAGCTTATGGGGGCGAGGCGAGACCCAGTACTTC. Residues: CASSLWGRGETQYF.